A single sample gave rise to the 17 T cell receptor beta chains below, sequenced in a study of Graves' ophthalmopathy and Graves' hyperthyroidism. Scientists amplified the TCR beta CDR3 regions from RNA transcripts. The authors performed first-round RT-PCR with HTBI primers and then a second-round multiplex PCR. TCRdb ran MiXCR on the multiplex PCR reads and lists one entry per CDR3 protein. The repertoire consists of a few hundred thousand distinct CDR3 sequences, with under 45% occurring once and the leading ten covering over 3.5%. The sequencing input was peripheral blood or thyroid tissue (not recorded which). The origin of the receptors is an adult man with Graves' hyperthyroidism.

The J gene is TRBJ2-7, the V gene TRBV29-1, with 9 bases aligning to TRBD1. There are 14 residues in the CDR3. Germline V gives CDR1 SQVTM, CDR2 ANQGSEA. J was trimmed by 0 bases and V by 8 bases; bases with no gene match: 8. The CDR3 DNA follows: TGCAGCCGACGGGACAGGGTTAACTCCTACGAGCAGTACTTC. Translated, it gives CSRRDRVNSYEQYF.

This clonotype was detected only once. The chain joins TRBV15 to TRBJ2-7, with 8 bases identical to TRBD2. The V gene end was trimmed by 9 bases and the J gene end by 2 bases; junction bases not matched to a gene: 3. From germline, CDR1 is LNHNV and CDR2 YYDKDF (reference sequence). The CDR3 is made up of 12 amino acids. The CDR3 region has the DNA TGTGCCACTAGCGGGACCACCTACGAGCAGTACTTC. Translated, it gives CATSGTTYEQYF. Drawing the rest from reference TRBV15 and TRBJ2-7, the complete variable domain is DAMVIQNPRYQVTQFGKPVTLSCSQTLNHNVMYWYQQKSSQAPKLLFHYYDKDFNNEADTPDNFQSRRPNTSFCFLDIRSPGLGDTAMYLCATSGTTYEQYFGPGTRLTVT.

This sequence joins TRBV19 and TRBJ2-6, with D possibly being TRBD1 (6 bases). V was trimmed by 4 bases and J by 0 bases, leaving 22 bases between them. Germline V gives CDR1 LNHDA, CDR2 SQIVND (reference sequence). CDR3 length: 20 amino acids. The CDR3 sequence is CASSTDRPSSSVSGANVLTF. The CDR3 coding sequence is TGTGCCAGTAGTACCGACAGGCCTAGTTCCAGCGTCTCTGGGGCCAACGTCCTGACTTTC. Looking up the rest from reference TRBV19 and TRBJ2-6 gives the full variable domain: DGGITQSPKYLFRKEGQNVTLSCEQNLNHDAMYWYRQDPGQGLRLIYYSQIVNDFQKGDIAEGYSVSREKKESFPLTVTSAQKNPTAFYLCASSTDRPSSSVSGANVLTFGAGSRLTVL.

This clonotype was seen ten or more times. This chain connects TRBV12-3 or TRBV12-4 to TRBJ2-7; 7 bases are a match to TRBD1. The CDR3 totals 13 residues. J lost 6 bases, V lost 5 bases, and 7 bases had no gene match. The CDR3 region is CASSIRQGGEQYF. The CDR3 DNA reads as TGTGCCAGCAGTATCCGACAGGGCGGCGAGCAGTACTTC.

In the case of this clonotype: One junction end does not reproduce the germline sequence, and a read error may be involved. The chain links TRBV5-1 to TRBJ1-4, with D tentatively TRBD1 (5 bases). The CDR3 extends over 14 amino acids. Per germline, CDR1 SGHRS and CDR2 YFSETQ. This CDR3 is CASSLRGRDEKLFF. In DNA form, the CDR3 reads TGCGCCAGCAGCTTGCGGGGCAGGGATGAAAAACTGTTCTTT.

About this clonotype itself: This could be a read error, since a much larger clone is one nucleotide away. V and J are TRBV19 and TRBJ1-2; 7 bases agree with TRBD1. CDR1 and CDR2 from the germline V gene are LNHDA and SQIVND (reference sequence). The CDR3 runs to 17 residues. Trimming removed 1 base from V and 4 bases from J; junction bases left unmatched: 12. CDR3 region: CASSIGPRDSLGYGYTF. CDR3 in DNA: TGTGCCAGTAGTATAGGCCCCCGGGACAGCCTCGGCTATGGCTACACCTTC. Supplemented by reference TRBV19 and TRBJ1-2, the full variable domain reads DGGITQSPKYLFRKEGQNVTLSCEQNLNHDAMYWYRQDPGQGLRLIYYSQIVNDFQKGDIAEGYSVSREKKESFPLTVTSAQKNPTAFYLCASSIGPRDSLGYGYTFGSGTRLTVV.

This clonotype has ten or more counts. This chain links TRBV2 with TRBJ2-5, with 8 bases aligning to TRBD1. The CDR3 consists of 16 residues. V gave up 4 bases and J gave up 3 bases; unmatched junction bases: 10. Germline V gene sequence: CDR1 SNHLY, CDR2 FYNNEI. The CDR3 DNA reads as TGTGCCAGCAGTGTGCGACGTGGACAGGGTGAAGAGACCCAGTACTTC. It yields the protein CASSVRRGQGEETQYF.

The chain couples TRBV12-3 or TRBV12-4 to TRBJ2-7; 8 positions match TRBD2. The J segment lost 2 bases and the V segment lost 6 bases, leaving 6 bases of the junction unmatched. CDR3 length: 14 amino acids. The CDR3 region is CASSPGGATYEQYF. Here the CDR3 DNA reads TGTGCCAGCAGCCCCGGGGGGGCTACCTACGAGCAGTACTTC.

Comments on this clonotype: At one end, the junction sequence differs from germline, possibly due to a read error. V is TRBV15 and J is TRBJ2-7, with TRBD1 matching over 9 bases. The germline V gene has CDR1 LNHNV and CDR2 YYDKDF (reference sequence). This CDR3 comprises 11 residues. The DNA of the CDR3 is TGTGCCCCCAGGACAGGGGTTGAGCAGTACTTC. Encoded protein: CAPRTGVEQYF. Drawing the rest from reference TRBV15 and TRBJ2-7, the complete variable domain is DAMVIQNPRYQVTQFGKPVTLSCSQTLNHNVMYWYQQKSSQAPKLLFHYYDKDFNNEADTPDNFQSRRPNTSFCFLDIRSPGLGDTAMYLCAPRTGVEQYFGPGTRLTVT.

The chain has TRBV24-1 and TRBJ2-3; 7 bases map to TRBD1. The V gene's germline CDR1 is KGHDR and CDR2 SFDVKD. CDR3 length equals 16 residues. V shed 6 bases and J 2 bases; nucleotides not matched to a gene: 10. The CDR3 DNA reads as TGTGCCACCAGTTCAAACCGGGACAGTCTCACAGATACGCAGTATTTT. It yields the protein CATSSNRDSLTDTQYF.

The chain employs TRBV20-1 and TRBJ1-4; tentative D call: TRBD1 (6 bases). The CDR3 is 16 amino acids. Germline V gene sequence: CDR1 DFQATT, CDR2 SNEGSKA (reference sequence). V was shortened by 6 bases and J by 7 bases, with 24 bases between the two germline ends. The CDR3 loop is CSARGPSGATGEKLFF. CDR3 coding DNA: TGCAGTGCCCGGGGGCCCTCCGGGGCCACGGGTGAAAAACTGTTTTTT.

About this clonotype itself: One end of the junction does not line up with germline, which may come from a read error. The rearrangement links TRBV10-3 to TRBJ1-2; D might be TRBD1 (6 bases). CDR1 is ENHRY, CDR2 SYGVKD, per germline. The CDR3 runs 14 residues. CDR3: CAISESTGMDGYTF. DNA of the CDR3: TGTGCTATCAGTGAGTCAACAGGGATGGATGGCTACACCTTC.

This clonotype occurred a few times. This sequence may be a read error, since a much larger clone differs from it by one base. This chain uses TRBV11-2 with TRBJ2-5; 14 bases line up with TRBD2. CDR1 SGHAT and CDR2 FQNNGV come from the germline V gene. This CDR3 has 14 residues. The CDR3 sequence: CASSSGLAGEAQYF. CDR3 nucleotide sequence: TGTGCCAGCAGCTCGGGACTAGCGGGAGAGGCCCAGTACTTC.

This clonotype showed up many times. The J gene is TRBJ2-5, the V gene TRBV4-1, with D hard to call. The germline V and J ends were trimmed by 2 bases and 4 bases, with 5 bases remaining between them. This CDR3 region has 12 residues. Germline assignment: CDR1 MGHRA and CDR2 YSYEKL. The CDR3 DNA follows: TGCGCCAGCAGCCAAATTGGAGAGACCCAGTACTTC. Protein sequence: CASSQIGETQYF.

This clonotype was seen only a few times. The chain joins TRBV29-1 to TRBJ2-3; no clear D. V was shortened by 5 bases and J by 0 bases, with 15 bases between the two germline ends. The V gene's germline CDR1 is SQVTM and CDR2 ANQGSEA. The CDR3 is 15 residues long. The CDR3 region has the DNA TGCAGCGTTCACGGCATAACGGCTAGCACAGATACGCAGTATTTT. Protein sequence: CSVHGITASTDTQYF.

In the case of this clonotype: Just one base apart from a much larger clone, this may be a read error. V usage is TRBV20-1 and J usage is TRBJ1-5; D is possibly TRBD1 (5 bases). The CDR3 sequence is 13 residues long. From germline, CDR1 is DFQATT and CDR2 SNEGSKA (reference sequence). CDR3 DNA: TGCTGTGCTAGAATAGGGGAGCTTCAGCCCCAGCATTTT. It specifies CCARIGELQPQHF.

This chain links TRBV6-1 with TRBJ1-5; D may be TRBD1 (5 bases). V was clipped by 5 bases and J by 3 bases, with 11 bases between them. The CDR3 has 14 residues. In germline, CDR1 is MNHNS, CDR2 SASEGT. Written as DNA, the CDR3 is TGTGCCAGCAGTTGGGGCACCAACAATCAGCCCCAGCATTTT. Translated, it gives CASSWGTNNQPQHF.